A selection of T cell receptor beta chains follows, all from one sample in a study of OX40 agonist ivuxolimab in advanced cancers. The repertoire was sequenced with immunoSEQ multiplex PCR; TCRdb's copy has only in-frame clones and lacks some. The sample carries some 45,000 clones, around 85% recorded once. This sample comprised CD4+ or CD8+ T cells sorted from blood, obtained in a trial of the OX40 agonist ivuxolimab. The receptor source for this set is an adult with an advanced solid tumor such as melanoma, head and neck, liver or kidney cancer. Both conserved end residues are part of each CDR3. A D gene is named only where the DNA matches it firmly. Only part of the rows carry a size: once, few, many, or a class if the clone is expanded.

clone size	V gene	D gene	J gene	CDR3 DNA	CDR3 protein
.	TRBV6-5	TRBD2	TRBJ2-7	TGTGCCAGCAGTTACTCCGCTCTAGCGGGAGTCGAGCAGTACTTC	CASSYSALAGVEQYF
.	TRBV6-6	.	TRBJ2-3	TGTGCCAGCAGTTACCCGCAGGAGATAGATACGCAGTATTTT	CASSYPQEIDTQYF
.	TRBV5-1	TRBD1	TRBJ1-1	TGCGCCAGCAGCTTCCGACAGGGACCTGAAGCTTTCTTT	CASSFRQGPEAFF
.	TRBV11-2	.	TRBJ1-1	TGTGCCAGCAGCTTGGTCCTACCAGCCGGACAGCCCAGGAACACTGAAGCTTTCTTT	CASSLVLPAGQPRNTEAFF
.	TRBV20-1	.	TRBJ2-7	TGCAGTGCTAGATGGCGCAGCGAGCAGTACTTC	CSARWRSEQYF
.	TRBV2	.	TRBJ1-2	TGTGCCAGCCTCCGGGACATTTATGGCTACACCTTC	CASLRDIYGYTF
.	TRBV7-9	.	TRBJ1-5	TGTGCCAGCAGCTTAGGGGCGGCGAATCAGCCCCAGCATTTT	CASSLGAANQPQHF
few	TRBV7-9	TRBD1	TRBJ2-1	TGTGCCAGCAGCTTCCTTCGACAGGGGGCATACAATGAGCAGTTCTTC	CASSFLRQGAYNEQFF
.	TRBV7-2	.	TRBJ2-7	TGTGCCAGCAGCGGTCTGGTACAGGGCAGCTACGAGCAGTACTTC	CASSGLVQGSYEQYF
.	TRBV6-1	.	TRBJ2-7	TGTGCCAGCAGTTGGCCTACAGGGTACGAGCAGTACTTC	CASSWPTGYEQYF
.	TRBV28	.	TRBJ2-7	TGTGCCAGCAGTTTAGGGCTAGAGGGCGACGAGCAGTACTTC	CASSLGLEGDEQYF
.	TRBV7-2	.	TRBJ2-7	TGTGCCAGCAGCTTAGCCCCGACTAGTTCTTCTTACGAGCAGTACTTC	CASSLAPTSSSYEQYF
.	TRBV13	TRBD2	TRBJ2-1	TGTGCCAGCAGCTTAGAGGGCGGGAGGGCCTATGAGCAGTTCTTC	CASSLEGGRAYEQFF
.	TRBV30	.	TRBJ2-2	TGTGCCTGGAGAGGGCAGGGCGGCACCGGGGAGCTGTTTTTT	CAWRGQGGTGELFF
.	TRBV2	TRBD1	TRBJ1-6	TGTGCCACAAAAACAGGGGCGGTTTTTAATTCACCCCTCCACTTT	CATKTGAVFNSPLHF
once	TRBV5-1	TRBD1	TRBJ1-1	TGCGCCAGCAGCCATACAGGGGTTGAAGCTTTCTTT	CASSHTGVEAFF
.	TRBV6-6	.	TRBJ1-2	TGTGCCAGCAGTTACTCGGCAGGGGAAGTGGATGGCTACACCTTC	CASSYSAGEVDGYTF
.	TRBV2	.	TRBJ2-5	TGTGCCAGCAGTGAAGCGCTATTAGAGACCCAGTACTTC	CASSEALLETQYF
.	TRBV28	TRBD1	TRBJ2-1	TGTGCCAGCAGTCCAAGGTCCGGGACAGGGGCGTATGAGCAGTTCTTC	CASSPRSGTGAYEQFF
.	TRBV5-1	.	TRBJ1-2	TGCGCCAGCCAAGGCTTGGTGGACGGCTACACCTTC	CASQGLVDGYTF
few	TRBV7-3	.	TRBJ1-1	TGTGCCAGCAGCACGGGTGGTGCCATGAACACTGAAGCTTTCTTT	CASSTGGAMNTEAFF
.	TRBV29-1	.	TRBJ2-5	TGCAGCGTTGAACTCGGGGGTGGCTACGAGACCCAGTACTTC	CSVELGGGYETQYF
.	TRBV11-3	.	TRBJ2-1	TGTGCCAGCAGCTCCCTAGGGGGCGGGGGGCCCACATCTGAGCAGTTCTTC	CASSSLGGGGPTSEQFF
.	TRBV19	TRBD2	TRBJ2-1	TGTGCCAGTAGACGGACTAGCGGGGGGGACCCTGAGCAGTTCTTC	CASRRTSGGDPEQFF
.	TRBV19	.	TRBJ2-2	TGTGCCAGTAGTATCCTAGGGGAGCTGTTTTTT	CASSILGELFF
.	TRBV13	TRBD2	TRBJ2-7	TGTGCCAGCAGCTTATCTAGCGGGGCGTCCCTCGAGCAGTACTTC	CASSLSSGASLEQYF
.	TRBV14	TRBD2	TRBJ2-1	TGTGCCAGCAGTCAACGACTAGCGCAAAACAATGAGCAGTTCTTC	CASSQRLAQNNEQFF
.	TRBV7-9	.	TRBJ2-1	TGTGCCAGCAGCGGAGAGGGGACTTTCTACAATGAGCAGTTCTTC	CASSGEGTFYNEQFF
few	TRBV30	.	TRBJ2-7	TGTGCCTGGAGTACCCTGCGGAGAGCCTACGAGCAGTACTTC	CAWSTLRRAYEQYF
once	TRBV28	TRBD1	TRBJ2-7	TGTGCCAGCAGTTTTCTAATCACAGGGGTCTACGAGCAGTACTTC	CASSFLITGVYEQYF
.	TRBV28	TRBD1	TRBJ2-5	TGTGCCAGCAGTCCTATGGGACAGGTCCAAGAGACCCAGTACTTC	CASSPMGQVQETQYF
.	TRBV29-1	.	TRBJ1-2	TGCAGCGTTCAGGGATTCGGGTATGGCTACACCTTC	CSVQGFGYGYTF
.	TRBV15	.	TRBJ2-5	TGTGCCACCAGCAGAGTTACTAGCCCCGGGGAGACCCAGTACTTC	CATSRVTSPGETQYF
.	TRBV19	.	TRBJ2-7	TGTGCCAGTAGTATATGGGGTTCCTACGAGCAGTACTTC	CASSIWGSYEQYF
.	TRBV7-9	TRBD1	TRBJ2-1	TGTGCCAGCAGCTCAGGGGGCAGGTACAATGAGCAGTTCTTC	CASSSGGRYNEQFF
.	TRBV2	.	TRBJ2-7	TGTGCCACCCAGGGGGGGGAGAGGAACGAGCAGTACTTC	CATQGGERNEQYF
.	TRBV25-1	TRBD1	TRBJ2-1	TGTGCCAGCAGCTTAGGACAGGACCGCTACAATGAGCAGTTCTTC	CASSLGQDRYNEQFF
.	TRBV28	.	TRBJ2-7	TGTGCCAGCAGTTTAGACAGATTCTACGAGCAGTACTTC	CASSLDRFYEQYF
once	TRBV9	TRBD1	TRBJ1-2	TGTGCCAGCAGCACTGGACAGGGGTGGAACTATGGCTACACCTTC	CASSTGQGWNYGYTF
.	TRBV10-2	.	TRBJ1-2	TGCGCCAGCAGCCCCGAGGGCAACTATGGCTACACCTTC	CASSPEGNYGYTF
.	TRBV29-1	TRBD1	TRBJ2-2	TGCAGCATTCGGGACAGCCTGAACACCGGGGAGCTGTTTTTT	CSIRDSLNTGELFF
.	TRBV5-4	.	TRBJ2-7	TGTGCCAGCAGCCCGGTCCCGTTTGGTGAGCAGTACTTC	CASSPVPFGEQYF
few	TRBV27	TRBD1	TRBJ1-2	TGTGCCAGCAGTCCGACAGGGTCCTATGGCTACACCTTC	CASSPTGSYGYTF
.	TRBV6-5	.	TRBJ1-1	TGTGCCAGCAGTTACTCCGGGGGAGGAACTGAAGCTTTCTTT	CASSYSGGGTEAFF
.	TRBV7-6	TRBD1	TRBJ1-2	TGTGCCAGCAGCTACGGGACAGGGAGTTTCTCTGGCTACACCTTC	CASSYGTGSFSGYTF
.	TRBV6-5	.	TRBJ1-1	TGTGCCAGCAGTTATAGCGAACTGAGCACTGAAGCTTTCTTT	CASSYSELSTEAFF
few	TRBV5-6	.	TRBJ2-7	TGTGCCAGCAGCTTGGTCTCTGGGAGCCGGGGTGGCGAGCAGTACTTC	CASSLVSGSRGGEQYF
.	TRBV5-4	.	TRBJ1-5	TGTGCCAGCAGCGAGAGCTGGGGTCAGCCCCAGCATTTT	CASSESWGQPQHF
.	TRBV13	.	TRBJ1-1	TGTGCCAGCAGCCCCCCCCTATATAAGGGAGGAGGCACTGAAGCTTTCTTT	CASSPPLYKGGGTEAFF
few	TRBV19	TRBD1	TRBJ2-6	TGTGCCAGTAATGACCCGGGACAGGGACTTCCTGGGGCCAACGTCCTGACTTTC	CASNDPGQGLPGANVLTF
.	TRBV29-1	.	TRBJ2-1	TGCAGCGCAACAGGGCGGGAGCAGTTCTTC	CSATGREQFF
.	TRBV29-1	.	TRBJ2-2	TGCAGCGTTGGGATAACTTGGGGGGATGCCGGGGAGCTGTTTTTT	CSVGITWGDAGELFF
.	TRBV7-9	TRBD1	TRBJ2-1	TGTGCCAGCAGCTTAGGATGGGACAGGCCCCCCTACAATGAGCAGTTCTTC	CASSLGWDRPPYNEQFF